Following are 14 T cell receptor beta chains from one sample sequenced in a study of CD8+CD57+ T cells in acquired aplastic anemia. Genomic DNA, serving as template, underwent TCR beta VDJ and CDR3 profiling. TCRdb reprocessed the reads via MiXCR and lists one record per CDR3 protein. The sample holds about 110,000 distinct CDR3 sequences, under 60% seen once. The sequencing input was sorted CD4+, CD8+, or CD8+CD57+ T cells (not recorded which) from PBMCs. Receptor source: a human donor in good health, serving as a control.

The V gene is TRBV2, the J gene TRBJ2-2, with 10 bases that match TRBD2. The ends lost 5 bases at V and 5 bases at J; junction bases unmatched: 5. Per the germline V gene, CDR1 is SNHLY and CDR2 is FYNNEI. This CDR3 contains 15 residues. This CDR3 reads CASSKGLAETGELFF. The CDR3 DNA reads TGTGCCAGCAGTAAAGGACTAGCGGAAACCGGGGAGCTGTTTTTT.

This clonotype has ten or more counts. At one end, the junction sequence differs from germline, possibly due to a read error. The J gene is TRBJ1-2, the V gene TRBV6-1; a possible D gene is TRBD1 (5 bases). CDR3 size: 10 residues. The germline gives CDR1 MNHNS, CDR2 SASEGT. The CDR3 DNA follows: TGTGCCAGCAGCAGGGACGGTGCTGCCTTC. Translated: CASSRDGAAF.

The chain combines TRBV3-1 with TRBJ1-4, with D perhaps TRBD1 (6 bases). The CDR3 totals 18 residues. Germline V gives CDR1 LGHDT, CDR2 YNNKEL (reference sequence). With 4 bases removed from V and 1 base from J, the gap between germline ends came to 19 bases. As DNA, the CDR3 is TGTGCCAGCAGCCCCGACGACAGGAAGCGGGAAACTAATGAAAAACTGTTTTTT. It encodes CASSPDDRKRETNEKLFF. The variable domain in full, completed from reference TRBV3-1 and TRBJ1-4, reads DTAVSQTPKYLVTQMGNDKSIKCEQNLGHDTMYWYKQDSKKFLKIMFSYNNKELIINETVPNRFSPKSPDKAHLNLHINSLELGDSAVYFCASSPDDRKRETNEKLFFGSGTQLSVL.

In its sample, this clonotype was seen once. The rearrangement uses TRBV6-1 and TRBJ1-2; weak D call: TRBD1 (5 bases). V lost 5 bases and J 2 bases, leaving 21 bases between the germline ends. Germline-derived CDR1 and CDR2 are MNHNS and SASEGT. This CDR3 is 17 amino acids long. The CDR3 loop reads CASSLPGGRDHNYGYTF. Here the CDR3 DNA reads TGTGCCAGCAGTCTACCGGGAGGCAGGGACCACAACTATGGCTACACCTTC.

This clonotype has a count of ten or more. Here the CDR3 DNA reads TGCGCCAGCAGCCAAGAACAGGCAAGCTCCTACGAGCAGTACTTC. This translates into CASSQEQASSYEQYF. The chain uses TRBV4-3 and TRBJ2-7; maybe TRBD1 (5 bases). V lost 0 bases and J lost 0, with 9 bases in between. This CDR3 comprises 15 residues. CDR1 and CDR2 (germline): LGHNA, YSLEER.

The rearrangement joins TRBV5-5 to TRBJ1-2; no definite D call. CDR1 is SGHKS, CDR2 YYEKEE, per germline (reference sequence). V was cut by 1 base and J by 0 bases, with 10 bases left in between. This CDR3 has 15 amino acids. CDR3: CASSLLAGTNYGYTF. CDR3 in DNA: TGTGCCAGCAGCTTGTTGGCGGGCACTAACTATGGCTACACCTTC.

The V gene is TRBV5-1, the J gene TRBJ2-3; TRBD2 matches at 9 bases. The CDR3 is 16 residues long. The V gene end was trimmed by 0 bases and the J gene end by 3 bases; junction bases not matched to a gene: 5. Germline CDR1 is SGHRS and CDR2 is YFSETQ. CDR3 protein: CASSLGGSGRTDTQYF. DNA for the CDR3: TGCGCCAGCAGCTTGGGTGGTAGCGGGAGAACAGATACGCAGTATTTT.

The sample holds one count of this clonotype. The chain uses TRBV7-3 and TRBJ2-1; D gene uncertain. V gave up 8 bases and J gave up 9 bases, with 14 bases separating them. Germline V gives CDR1 SGHTA, CDR2 FQGTGA. The CDR3 length is 12 residues. CDR3 region: CASGSPFGEQFF. CDR3 nucleotide sequence: TGTGCCAGCGGCAGTCCCTTTGGTGAGCAGTTCTTC.

This clonotype was detected ten times or more. The genes are TRBV11-2 and TRBJ1-1; 9 positions match TRBD1. CDR3 size: 15 residues. J gave up 5 bases and V 1 base, and 5 bases lay outside the gene matches. CDR1 and CDR2 from the germline V gene are SGHAT and FQNNGV. The CDR3 sequence: CASSLVGQGRTEAFF. The DNA for the CDR3 is TGTGCCAGCAGCTTAGTCGGACAGGGGCGTACTGAAGCTTTCTTT.

This clonotype turned up a few times. The chain employs TRBV12-3 or TRBV12-4 and TRBJ2-1; tentatively, D is TRBD1 or TRBD2 (6 bases each). There are 16 residues in the CDR3. Trimming removed 7 bases from V and 0 bases from J, with 16 bases in between. The CDR3: CASNWGARSSYNEQFF. The CDR3, as DNA: TGTGCCAGCAATTGGGGGGCCCGGAGCTCCTACAATGAGCAGTTCTTC.

The chain couples TRBV4-3 to TRBJ1-2; D may be TRBD1 (5 bases). Trimming took 1 base from V and 5 from J, leaving 11 bases between them. The CDR3 sequence is 14 residues long. The germline gives CDR1 LGHNA, CDR2 YSLEER. The CDR3 here is CASSQALGRYGYTF. In DNA, the CDR3 is TGCGCCAGCAGCCAAGCTTTGGGACGATATGGCTACACCTTC.

The chain couples TRBV7-6 to TRBJ2-5; D might be TRBD1 or TRBD2, each matching 9 bases. The CDR3 is made up of 18 amino acids. Trimming pared 8 bases from V and 3 bases from J, leaving 28 bases between. Germline V lookup: CDR1 SGHVS, CDR2 FNYEAQ. The CDR3 region is CASGRTGGAGGQEETQYF. The CDR3 DNA is TGTGCCAGCGGCCGAACAGGGGGCGCGGGGGGGCAGGAAGAGACCCAGTACTTC.

This clonotype was seen many times. The chain links TRBV11-3 to TRBJ1-3; D might be TRBD1 (6 bases). Germline CDR1 SGHNT, CDR2 YENEEA. The CDR3 loop spans 15 amino acids. Trimming stripped 5 bases from V and 2 bases from J, with 13 bases between. The CDR3 DNA follows: TGTGCCAGCAGCCTAGGTTGGGGGCCTGGAAACACCATATATTTT. It yields the protein CASSLGWGPGNTIYF.

V usage is TRBV20-1 and J usage is TRBJ2-3; TRBD1 agrees at 8 bases. J lost 1 base, V lost 0 bases, and 0 bases had no gene match. Germline-derived CDR1 and CDR2 are DFQATT and SNEGSKA (reference sequence). There are 14 residues in the CDR3. The CDR3 coding sequence is TGCAGTGCTAGAGAACAGGGGGGCACAGATACGCAGTATTTT. This codes for CSAREQGGTDTQYF.